This entry is about one T cell receptor (beta chain). Profiled with immunoSEQ multiplex PCR; TCRdb holds only in-frame clones, not every one. The table lists some 310,000 clones, roughly 88% of them singletons, with 2.9% in the top ten. The data originate from a study of blood T cell repertoires in COVID-19. Sequencing input: peripheral blood. The sequence came from a woman aged 30 to 39 with COVID-19, enrolled during active disease.

CDR3 nucleotides: TGTGCCATCAGTGAAGGGGATTCCGGGGCCAACGTCCTGACTTTC. Translated: CAISEGDSGANVLTF. The chain combines TRBV10-3 with TRBJ2-6; D may be TRBD1 (5 bases). From germline, CDR1 is ENHRY and CDR2 SYGVKD. The CDR3 totals 15 residues. V lost 3 bases and J 4 bases, leaving 10 bases between the germline ends.